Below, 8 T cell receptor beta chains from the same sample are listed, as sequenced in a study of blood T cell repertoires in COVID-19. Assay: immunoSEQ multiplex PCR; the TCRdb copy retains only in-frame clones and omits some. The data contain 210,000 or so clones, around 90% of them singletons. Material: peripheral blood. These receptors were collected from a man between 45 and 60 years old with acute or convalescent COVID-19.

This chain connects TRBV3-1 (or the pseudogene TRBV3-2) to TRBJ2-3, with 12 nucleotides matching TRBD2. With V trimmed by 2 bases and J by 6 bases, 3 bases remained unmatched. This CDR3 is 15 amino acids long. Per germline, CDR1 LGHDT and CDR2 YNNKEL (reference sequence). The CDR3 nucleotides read TGTGCCAGCAGCCAAAAAGGACTAGCGGGGGATACGCAGTATTTT. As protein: CASSQKGLAGDTQYF.

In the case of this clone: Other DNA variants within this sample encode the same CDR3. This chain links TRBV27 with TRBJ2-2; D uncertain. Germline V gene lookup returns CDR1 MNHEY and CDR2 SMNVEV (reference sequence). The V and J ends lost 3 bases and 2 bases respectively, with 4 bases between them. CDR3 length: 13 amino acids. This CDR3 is CASSLLNTGELFF. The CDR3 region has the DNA TGTGCCAGCAGTTTGCTAAACACCGGGGAGCTGTTTTTT.

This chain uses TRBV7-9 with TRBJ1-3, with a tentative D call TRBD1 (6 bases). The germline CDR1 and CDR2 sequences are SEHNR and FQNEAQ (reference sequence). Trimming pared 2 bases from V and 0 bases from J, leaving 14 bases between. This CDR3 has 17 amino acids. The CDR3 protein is CASSLPRTALSGNTIYF. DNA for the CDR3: TGTGCCAGCAGCTTACCCCGGACAGCTCTCTCTGGAAACACCATATATTTT.

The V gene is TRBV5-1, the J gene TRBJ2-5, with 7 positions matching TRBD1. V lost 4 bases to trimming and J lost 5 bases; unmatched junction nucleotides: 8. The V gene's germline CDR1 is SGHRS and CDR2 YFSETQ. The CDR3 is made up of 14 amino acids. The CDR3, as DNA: TGCGCCAGCAGCACGGGACAGTCGGTGGAGACCCAGTACTTC. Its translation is CASSTGQSVETQYF.

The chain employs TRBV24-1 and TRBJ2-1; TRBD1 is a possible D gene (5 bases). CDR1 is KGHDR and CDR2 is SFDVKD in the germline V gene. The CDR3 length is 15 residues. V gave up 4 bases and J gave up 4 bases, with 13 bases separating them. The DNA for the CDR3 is TGTGCCACCAGTGAGCCGACAGATCCTTACAATGAGCAGTTCTTC. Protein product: CATSEPTDPYNEQFF.

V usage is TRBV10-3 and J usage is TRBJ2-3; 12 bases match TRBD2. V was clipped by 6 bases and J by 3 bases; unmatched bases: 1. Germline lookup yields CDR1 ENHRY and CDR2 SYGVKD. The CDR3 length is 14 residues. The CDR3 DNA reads TGTGCCATCAGCGGACTAGCGGGGACAGATACGCAGTATTTT. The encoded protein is CAISGLAGTDTQYF.

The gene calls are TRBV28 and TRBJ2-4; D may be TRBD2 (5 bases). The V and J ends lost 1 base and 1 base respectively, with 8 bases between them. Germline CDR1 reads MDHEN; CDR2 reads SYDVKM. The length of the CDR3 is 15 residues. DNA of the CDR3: TGTGCCAGCAGTTTATCCGGGGAGGCCAAAAACATTCAGTACTTC. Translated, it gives CASSLSGEAKNIQYF.

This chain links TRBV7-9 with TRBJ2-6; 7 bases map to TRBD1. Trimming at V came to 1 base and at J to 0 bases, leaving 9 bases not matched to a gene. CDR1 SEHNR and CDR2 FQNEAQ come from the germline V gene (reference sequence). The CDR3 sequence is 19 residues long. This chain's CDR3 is CASSLGSTGHGSGANVLTF. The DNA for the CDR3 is TGTGCCAGCAGCTTAGGATCGACAGGGCACGGCTCTGGGGCCAACGTCCTGACTTTC.